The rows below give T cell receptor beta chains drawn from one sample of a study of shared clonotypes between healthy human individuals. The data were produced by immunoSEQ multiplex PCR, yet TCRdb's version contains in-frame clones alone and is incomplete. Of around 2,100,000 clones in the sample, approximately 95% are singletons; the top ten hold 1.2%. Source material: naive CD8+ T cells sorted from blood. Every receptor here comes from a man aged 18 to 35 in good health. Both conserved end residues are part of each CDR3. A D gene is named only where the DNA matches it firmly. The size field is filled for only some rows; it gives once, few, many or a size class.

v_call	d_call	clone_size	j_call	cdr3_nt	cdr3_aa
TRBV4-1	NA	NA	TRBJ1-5	TGCGCCAGCAGCCAAGTAGGGGGGGACCAGCCCCAGCATTTT	CASSQVGGDQPQHF
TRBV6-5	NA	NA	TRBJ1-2	TGTGCCAGCAGTTACGGAAACTATGGCTACACCTTC	CASSYGNYGYTF
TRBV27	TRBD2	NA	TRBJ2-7	TGTGCCAGCCGTCAAGCGGGGGGGCGGTACGAGCAGTACTTC	CASRQAGGRYEQYF
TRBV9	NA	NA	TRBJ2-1	TGTGCCAGCAGCGTATTTTTAGATGAGCAGTTCTTC	CASSVFLDEQFF
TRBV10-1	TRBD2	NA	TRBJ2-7	TGCGCCAGCAGTGAGGGATTTGGCGGGAGCTACGAGCAGTACTTC	CASSEGFGGSYEQYF
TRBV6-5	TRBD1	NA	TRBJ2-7	TGTGCCAGCAGTTTCACAGGGGTGGGCGAGCAGTACTTC	CASSFTGVGEQYF
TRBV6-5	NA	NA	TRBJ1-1	TGTGCCAGCAGTTTTATAGGGGGAACTGAAGCTTTCTTT	CASSFIGGTEAFF
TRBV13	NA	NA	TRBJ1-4	TGTGCCAGCAGCTTAGAGGGGGGAGAGAGTGAAAAACTGTTTTTT	CASSLEGGESEKLFF
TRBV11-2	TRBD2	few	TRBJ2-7	TGTGCCAGCAGCTCGGCCGGGACTACCGACCTCCCGGAGTACTTC	CASSSAGTTDLPEYF
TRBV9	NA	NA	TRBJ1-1	TGTGCCAGCAGTACCGGCGGGGGCACTGAAGCTTTCTTT	CASSTGGGTEAFF
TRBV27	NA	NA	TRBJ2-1	TGTGCCAGCAGTAGGGGGAGCTCCTACAATGAGCAGTTCTTC	CASSRGSSYNEQFF
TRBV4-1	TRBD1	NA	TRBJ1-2	TGCGCCAGCAGCCAAGAGGGACAGGGTGAAATATATGGCTACACCTTC	CASSQEGQGEIYGYTF
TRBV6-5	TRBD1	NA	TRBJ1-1	TGTGCCAGCAGTTACGACAGGGTGGTGAACACTGAAGCTTTCTTT	CASSYDRVVNTEAFF
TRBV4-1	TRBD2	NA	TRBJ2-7	TGCGCCAGCAGCCAGGGACTAGCGGGGATCGGTTATTACGAGCAGTACTTC	CASSQGLAGIGYYEQYF
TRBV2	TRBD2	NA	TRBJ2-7	TGTGCCAGCAGATTGAGCGGGACGATCTACGAGCAGTACTTC	CASRLSGTIYEQYF
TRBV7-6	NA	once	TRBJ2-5	TGTGCCAGCAGCTTAGGGAAGGGGAAAGAGACCCAGTACTTC	CASSLGKGKETQYF
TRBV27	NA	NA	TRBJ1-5	TGTGCCAGCGGCGGGAACCCCAATCAGCCCCAGCATTTT	CASGGNPNQPQHF
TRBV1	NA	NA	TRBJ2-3	TGCACCAGCAGCCAACGAGCGGGAGGCACAGATACGCAGTATTTT	CTSSQRAGGTDTQYF
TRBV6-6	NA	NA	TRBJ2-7	TGTGCCAGCACATTCGGGGACAAGTACGAGCAGTACTTC	CASTFGDKYEQYF
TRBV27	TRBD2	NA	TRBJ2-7	TGTGCCACGGGACTAGCGGGAGGGCCGTACGAGCAGTACTTC	CATGLAGGPYEQYF
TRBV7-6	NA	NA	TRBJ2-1	TGTGCCAGCAGCTTAGAGGTGAGCTCCTACAATGAGCAGTTCTTC	CASSLEVSSYNEQFF
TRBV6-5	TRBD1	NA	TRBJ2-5	TGTGCCAGCAGCCTAGGGACAGGGGTCCAAGAGACCCAGTACTTC	CASSLGTGVQETQYF
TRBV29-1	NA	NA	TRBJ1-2	TGCAGCGTTATAAGGCAAAACTATGGCTACACCTTC	CSVIRQNYGYTF
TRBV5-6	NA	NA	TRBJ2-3	TGTGCCAGCAGCTTCTCTACCGGTACAGATACGCAGTATTTT	CASSFSTGTDTQYF
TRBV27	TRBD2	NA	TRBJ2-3	TGTGCCAGCAGTTCACCCGTGGGGGGGACCACAGATACGCAGTATTTT	CASSSPVGGTTDTQYF
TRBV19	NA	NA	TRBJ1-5	TGTGCCAGTAGTCTCATGGTTGGACAGCTCAATCAGCCCCAGCATTTT	CASSLMVGQLNQPQHF
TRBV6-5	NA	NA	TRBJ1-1	TGTGCCAGCACCCTTCGCGGAGACACTGAAGCTTTCTTT	CASTLRGDTEAFF
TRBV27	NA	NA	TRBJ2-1	TGTGCCAGCAGTTCCGGACAGTACAATGAGCAGTTCTTC	CASSSGQYNEQFF
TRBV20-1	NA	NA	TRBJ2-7	TGCAGTGGTAGGGAGACCTACGAGCAGTACTTC	CSGRETYEQYF
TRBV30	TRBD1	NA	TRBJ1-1	TGTGCCTGGACCTCGGACAGGGAGGCTAACACTGAAGCTTTCTTT	CAWTSDREANTEAFF
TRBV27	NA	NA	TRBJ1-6	TGTGCCAGCAGTAGCTACAGGGATCTCAATTCACCCCTCCACTTT	CASSSYRDLNSPLHF
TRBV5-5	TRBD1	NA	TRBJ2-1	TGTGCCAGCAGCTTTGACAGGGTAAATGAGCAGTTCTTC	CASSFDRVNEQFF